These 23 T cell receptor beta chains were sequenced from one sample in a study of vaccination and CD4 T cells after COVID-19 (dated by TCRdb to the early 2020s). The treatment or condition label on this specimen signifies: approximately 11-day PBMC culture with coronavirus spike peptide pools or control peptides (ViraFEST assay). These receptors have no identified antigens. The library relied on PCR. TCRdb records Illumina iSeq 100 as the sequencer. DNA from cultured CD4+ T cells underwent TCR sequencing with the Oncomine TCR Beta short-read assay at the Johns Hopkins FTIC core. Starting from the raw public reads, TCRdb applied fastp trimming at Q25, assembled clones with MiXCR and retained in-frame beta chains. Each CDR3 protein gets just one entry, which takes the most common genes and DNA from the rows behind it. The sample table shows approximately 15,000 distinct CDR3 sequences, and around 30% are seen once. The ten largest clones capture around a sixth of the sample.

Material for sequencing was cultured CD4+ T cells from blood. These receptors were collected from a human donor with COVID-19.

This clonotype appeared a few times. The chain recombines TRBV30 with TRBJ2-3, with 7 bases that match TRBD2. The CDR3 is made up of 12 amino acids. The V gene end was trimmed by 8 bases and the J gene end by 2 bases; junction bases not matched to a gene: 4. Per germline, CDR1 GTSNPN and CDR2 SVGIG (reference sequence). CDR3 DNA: TGTGCCGGGGGACTACACACAGATACGCAGTATTTT. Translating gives CAGGLHTDTQYF.

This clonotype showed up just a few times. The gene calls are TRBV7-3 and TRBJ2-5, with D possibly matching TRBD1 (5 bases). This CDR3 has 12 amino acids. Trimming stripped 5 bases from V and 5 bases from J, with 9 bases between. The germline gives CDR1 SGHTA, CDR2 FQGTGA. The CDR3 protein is CASSPQAETQYF. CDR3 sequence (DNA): TGTGCCAGCAGCCCACAGGCGGAGACCCAGTACTTC.

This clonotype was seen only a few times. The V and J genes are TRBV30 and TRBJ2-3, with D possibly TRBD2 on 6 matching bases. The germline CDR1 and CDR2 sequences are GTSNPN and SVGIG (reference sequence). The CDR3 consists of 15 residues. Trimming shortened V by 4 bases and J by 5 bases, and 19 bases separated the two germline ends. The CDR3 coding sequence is TGTGCCTGGACGCGGGGAAGCCGAACGGAAGATACGCAGTATTTT. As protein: CAWTRGSRTEDTQYF.

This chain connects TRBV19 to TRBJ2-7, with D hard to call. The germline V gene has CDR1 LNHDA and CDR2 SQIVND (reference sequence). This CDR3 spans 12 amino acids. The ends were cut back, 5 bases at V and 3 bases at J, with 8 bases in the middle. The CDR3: CASSRDDYEQYF. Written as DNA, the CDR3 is TGTGCCAGTAGTCGAGATGACTACGAGCAGTACTTC.

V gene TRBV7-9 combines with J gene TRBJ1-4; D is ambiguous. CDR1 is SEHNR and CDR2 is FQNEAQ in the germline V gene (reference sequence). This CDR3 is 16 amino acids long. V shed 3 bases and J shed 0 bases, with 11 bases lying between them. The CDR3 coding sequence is TGTGCCAGCAGCTTTGGAAGGAGAACAACTAATGAAAAACTGTTTTTT. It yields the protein CASSFGRRTTNEKLFF.

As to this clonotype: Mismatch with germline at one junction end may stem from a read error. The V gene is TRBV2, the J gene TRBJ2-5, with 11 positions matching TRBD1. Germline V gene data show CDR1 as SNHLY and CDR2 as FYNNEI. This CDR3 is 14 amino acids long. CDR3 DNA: TGTGCCAGCAGTGAGGGACAGGGGGGCGAGACCCGGTACTTC. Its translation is CASSEGQGGETRYF.

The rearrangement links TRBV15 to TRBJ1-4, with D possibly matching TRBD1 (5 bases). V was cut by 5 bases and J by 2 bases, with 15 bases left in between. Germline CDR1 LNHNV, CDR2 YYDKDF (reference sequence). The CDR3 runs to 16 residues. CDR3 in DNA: TGTGCCACCAGCCCAAGGGCGGGGGGTACTAATGAAAAACTGTTTTTT. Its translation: CATSPRAGGTNEKLFF. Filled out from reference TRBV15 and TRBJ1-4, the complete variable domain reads DAMVIQNPRYQVTQFGKPVTLSCSQTLNHNVMYWYQQKSSQAPKLLFHYYDKDFNNEADTPDNFQSRRPNTSFCFLDIRSPGLGDTAMYLCATSPRAGGTNEKLFFGSGTQLSVL.

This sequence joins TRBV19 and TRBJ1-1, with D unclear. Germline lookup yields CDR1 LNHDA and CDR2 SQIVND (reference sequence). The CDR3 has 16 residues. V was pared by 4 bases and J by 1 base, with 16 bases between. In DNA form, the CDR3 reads TGTGCCAGTAGTACACCGGGCCGAAGATCGAACACTGAAGCTTTCTTT. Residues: CASSTPGRRSNTEAFF. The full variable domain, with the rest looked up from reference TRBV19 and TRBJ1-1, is DGGITQSPKYLFRKEGQNVTLSCEQNLNHDAMYWYRQDPGQGLRLIYYSQIVNDFQKGDIAEGYSVSREKKESFPLTVTSAQKNPTAFYLCASSTPGRRSNTEAFFGQGTRLTVV.

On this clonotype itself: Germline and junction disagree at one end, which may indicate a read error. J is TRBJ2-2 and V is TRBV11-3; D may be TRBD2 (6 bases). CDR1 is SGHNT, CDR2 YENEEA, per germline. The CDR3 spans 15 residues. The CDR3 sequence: CASSSGTGNTRELFF. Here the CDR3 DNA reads TGTGCCAGCAGCTCCGGGACTGGCAACACCAGGGAGCTGTTTTTT.

Written as DNA, the CDR3 is TGCGCCAGCAGTGGAAACGTGGGGGAGACCCAGTACTTC. Its protein product is CASSGNVGETQYF. The V call is TRBV10-1, the J call TRBJ2-5; no clear D gene. The CDR3 is 13 residues long. From germline, CDR1 is WNHNN and CDR2 SYGVQD (reference sequence). Between the trimmed V and J ends, which lost 4 bases and 5 bases, there was a span of 11 bases.

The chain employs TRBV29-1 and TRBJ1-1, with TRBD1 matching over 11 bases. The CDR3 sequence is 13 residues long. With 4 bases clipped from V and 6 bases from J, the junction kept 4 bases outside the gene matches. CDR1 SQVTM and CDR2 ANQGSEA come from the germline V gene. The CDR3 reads CSVAGTGGPEAFF. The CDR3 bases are TGCAGCGTTGCCGGGACAGGGGGACCTGAAGCTTTCTTT.

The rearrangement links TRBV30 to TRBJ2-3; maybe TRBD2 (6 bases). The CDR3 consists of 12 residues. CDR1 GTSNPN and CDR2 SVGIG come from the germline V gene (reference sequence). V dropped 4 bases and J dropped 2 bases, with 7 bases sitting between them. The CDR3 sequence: CAWKRATDTQYF. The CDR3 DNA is TGTGCCTGGAAGCGGGCCACAGATACGCAGTATTTT.

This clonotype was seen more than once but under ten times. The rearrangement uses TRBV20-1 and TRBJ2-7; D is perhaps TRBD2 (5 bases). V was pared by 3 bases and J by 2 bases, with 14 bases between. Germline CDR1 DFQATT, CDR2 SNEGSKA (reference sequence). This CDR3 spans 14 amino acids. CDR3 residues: CSARGTDWTYEQYF. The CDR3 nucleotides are TGCAGTGCTAGGGGCACGGACTGGACCTACGAGCAGTACTTC.

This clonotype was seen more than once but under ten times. The CDR3 DNA reads as TGTGCCACCAGCGGCAGGGCGAGTACTGAAGCTTTCTTT. Amino acid sequence: CATSGRASTEAFF. V and J are TRBV15 and TRBJ1-1, with D perhaps TRBD1 (5 bases). V was cut by 5 bases and J by 5 bases, with 12 bases left in between. The CDR3 extends over 13 amino acids. Germline loops: CDR1 LNHNV, CDR2 YYDKDF (reference sequence).

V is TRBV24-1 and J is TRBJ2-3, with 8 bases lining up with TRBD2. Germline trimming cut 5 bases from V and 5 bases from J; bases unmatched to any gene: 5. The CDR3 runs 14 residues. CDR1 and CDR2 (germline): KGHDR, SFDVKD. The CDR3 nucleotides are TGTGCCACCAGTGGACGGGGGGGCGAAGATACGCAGTATTTT. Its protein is CATSGRGGEDTQYF.

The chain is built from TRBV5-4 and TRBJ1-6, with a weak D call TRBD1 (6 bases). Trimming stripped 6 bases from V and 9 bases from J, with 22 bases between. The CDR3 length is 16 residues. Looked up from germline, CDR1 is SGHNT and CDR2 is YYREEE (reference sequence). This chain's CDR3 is CASNLKGGTGGSPLHF. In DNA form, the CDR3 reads TGTGCCAGCAACTTAAAAGGGGGTACCGGGGGTTCACCCCTCCACTTT. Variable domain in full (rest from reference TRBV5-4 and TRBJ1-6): ETGVTQSPTHLIKTRGQQVTLRCSSQSGHNTVSWYQQALGQGPQFIFQYYREEENGRGNFPPRFSGLQFPNYSSELNVNALELDDSALYLCASNLKGGTGGSPLHFGNGTRLTVT.

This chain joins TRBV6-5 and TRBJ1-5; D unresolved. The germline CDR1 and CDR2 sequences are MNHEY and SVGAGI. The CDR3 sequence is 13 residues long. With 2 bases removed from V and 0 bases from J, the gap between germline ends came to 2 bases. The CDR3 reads CASSYDSNQPQHF. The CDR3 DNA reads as TGTGCCAGCAGTTACGATAGCAATCAGCCCCAGCATTTT.

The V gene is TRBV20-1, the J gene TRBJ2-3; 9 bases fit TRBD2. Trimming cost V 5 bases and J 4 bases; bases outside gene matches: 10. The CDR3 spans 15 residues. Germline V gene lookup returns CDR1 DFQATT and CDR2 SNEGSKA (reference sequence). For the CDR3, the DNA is TGCAGTGCTGGCTGGGGCGGGGGGGCCGCAGATACGCAGTATTTT. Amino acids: CSAGWGGGAADTQYF.

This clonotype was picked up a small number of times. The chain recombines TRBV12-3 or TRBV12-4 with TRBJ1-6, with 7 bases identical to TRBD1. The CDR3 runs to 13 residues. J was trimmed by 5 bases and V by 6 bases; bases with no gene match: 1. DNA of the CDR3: TGTGCCAGCAGAGACAGGGATAATTCACCCCTCCACTTT. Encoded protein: CASRDRDNSPLHF.

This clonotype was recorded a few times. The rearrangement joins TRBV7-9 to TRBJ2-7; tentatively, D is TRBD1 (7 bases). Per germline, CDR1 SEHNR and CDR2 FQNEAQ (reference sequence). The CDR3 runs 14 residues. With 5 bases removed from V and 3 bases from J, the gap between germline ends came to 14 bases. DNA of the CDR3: TGTGCCAGCAGCCAGGGCAGGGGGGTCTACGAGCAGTACTTC. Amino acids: CASSQGRGVYEQYF.

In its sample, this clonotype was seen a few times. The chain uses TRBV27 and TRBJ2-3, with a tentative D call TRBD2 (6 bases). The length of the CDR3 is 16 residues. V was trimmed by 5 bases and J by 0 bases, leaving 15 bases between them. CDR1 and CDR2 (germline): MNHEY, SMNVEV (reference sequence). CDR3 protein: CASSPRGVPSTDTQYF. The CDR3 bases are TGTGCCAGCAGTCCGCGGGGTGTCCCTAGCACAGATACGCAGTATTTT.

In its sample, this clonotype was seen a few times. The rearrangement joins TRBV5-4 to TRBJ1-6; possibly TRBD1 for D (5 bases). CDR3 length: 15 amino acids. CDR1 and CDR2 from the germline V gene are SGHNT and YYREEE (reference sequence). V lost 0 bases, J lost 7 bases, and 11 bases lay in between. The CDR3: CASSLDRPANSPLHF. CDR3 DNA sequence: TGTGCCAGCAGCTTGGACAGGCCAGCGAATTCACCCCTCCACTTT.

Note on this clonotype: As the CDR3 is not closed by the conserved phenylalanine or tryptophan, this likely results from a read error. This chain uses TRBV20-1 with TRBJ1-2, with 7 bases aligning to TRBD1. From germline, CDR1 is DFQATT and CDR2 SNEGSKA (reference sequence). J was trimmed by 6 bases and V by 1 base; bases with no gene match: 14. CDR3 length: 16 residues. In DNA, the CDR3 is TGCAGTGCTAGAGCCTCGCGACAGGGTTGGTTTAATGGCTACACCCTC. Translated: CSARASRQGWFNGYTL.